Shown below are 28 T cell receptor beta chains from a single sample sequenced in a study of cytomegalovirus exposure and HLA in healthy donors. PCR employed 60 Vbeta and 13 Jbeta primers. Libraries were prepared by immunoSEQ multiplex PCR; TCRdb keeps only in-frame clonotypes and omits some of them. The profile shows 55,000 to 75,000 clones, about 77% of them singletons. The sequencing sample was made of PBMCs. These receptor sequences come from a man aged 25-40 years in good health and CMV-seropositive.

This chain's CDR3 is CASSLPGPAEAFF. The CDR3 DNA is TGTGCCAGCTCACTACCGGGCCCCGCAGAAGCTTTCTTT. The gene calls are TRBV18 and TRBJ1-1; D uncertain. With 4 bases removed from V and 8 bases from J, the gap between germline ends came to 14 bases. Per germline, CDR1 KGHSH and CDR2 LQKENI. CDR3 length: 13 amino acids.

This clone was seen only once. One end of the junction fails to match germline, which may point to a read error. V usage is TRBV6-5 and J usage is TRBJ2-7; 10 bases map to TRBD1. The length of the CDR3 is 16 residues. The germline V gene has CDR1 MNHEY and CDR2 SVGAGI. The CDR3 DNA is TGTGCCAGCAGTTACTCGAGACAGGGGGCCTCCTCCTCCCTTAGCTTC. It is translated as CASSYSRQGASSSLSF.

This chain links TRBV2 with TRBJ2-7; 8 positions agree with TRBD1. The CDR3 is 14 residues long. Germline V gene lookup returns CDR1 SNHLY and CDR2 FYNNEI. With 7 bases clipped from V and 0 bases from J, the junction kept 5 bases outside the gene matches. The CDR3 reads CASNTGGLSYEQYF. DNA for the CDR3: TGTGCCAGCAACACAGGGGGACTCTCCTACGAGCAGTACTTC.

This clone was observed a handful of times. The chain carries TRBV30 and TRBJ2-5, with TRBD2 as a possible D gene (6 bases). The end of the DNA is better explained by TRBJ2-7, so the J call may be wrong. Germline V lookup: CDR1 GTSNPN, CDR2 SVGIG (reference sequence). The CDR3 has 14 amino acids. CDR3 nucleotides: TGTGCCTGGGACCCCGGGGGAACCACCTACGAGCAGTACTTC. Translated, it gives CAWDPGGTTYEQYF.

The chain couples TRBV7-3 to TRBJ2-1; the match to TRBD2 covers 8 bases. Germline V gives CDR1 SGHTA, CDR2 FQGTGA. The CDR3 consists of 16 residues. V gave up 3 bases and J gave up 7 bases; unmatched junction bases: 11. The chain's CDR3 is CASSLVRAGGGNEQFF. The CDR3 DNA is TGTGCCAGCAGCTTGGTACGGGCGGGGGGCGGAAATGAGCAGTTCTTC.

The chain employs TRBV27 and TRBJ2-7; possibly TRBD2 for D (6 bases). This CDR3 has 13 residues. V lost 6 bases and J lost 5, with 14 bases in between. Germline V gene lookup returns CDR1 MNHEY and CDR2 SMNVEV (reference sequence). CDR3 bases: TGTGCCAGCAGCACAGTGGAGGGGCACGAGCAGTACTTC. Protein: CASSTVEGHEQYF.

This clone has only a few counts. V gene TRBV6-5 combines with J gene TRBJ1-4; 8 positions match TRBD1. Germline V CDR1 and CDR2: MNHEY, SVGAGI. This CDR3 has 13 residues. V lost 6 bases and J lost 7; bases outside the gene matches: 4. Written as DNA, the CDR3 is TGTGCCAGCAGGGACAGGGCTGGTGAAAAACTGTTTTTT. Translated: CASRDRAGEKLFF.

The chain couples TRBV4-2 to TRBJ2-3, with 10 bases fitting TRBD2. Germline CDR1 is LGHNA and CDR2 is YNFKEQ. This CDR3 has 17 residues. J was trimmed by 6 bases and V by 1 base; bases with no gene match: 10. CDR3 sequence: CASSQVASGGGEDTQYF. The CDR3 bases are TGTGCCAGCAGCCAAGTGGCTAGCGGGGGAGGGGAGGATACGCAGTATTTT.

This chain uses TRBV14 with TRBJ1-2, with unresolved D. The CDR3 runs 12 residues. Germline V CDR1 and CDR2: SGHDN, FVKESK. V was cut by 1 base and J by 7 bases, with 7 bases left in between. The CDR3 sequence: CASSQVRSGYTF. The CDR3 region has the DNA TGTGCCAGCAGCCAAGTGAGGAGTGGCTACACCTTC. The full variable domain, with the rest looked up from reference TRBV14 and TRBJ1-2, is EAGVTQFPSHSVIEKGQTVTLRCDPISGHDNLYWYRRVMGKEIKFLLHFVKESKQDESGMPNNRFLAERTGGTYSTLKVQPAELEDSGVYFCASSQVRSGYTFGSGTRLTVV.

The chain recombines TRBV28 with TRBJ1-3; no firm D call. Germline-derived CDR1 and CDR2 are MDHEN and SYDVKM. Trimming cost V 2 bases and J 2 bases, with 19 bases left between them. The CDR3 loop spans 18 amino acids. The CDR3 region has the DNA TGTGCCAGCAGTTTAAGAGTAGGTTCGGGGAGCCCTGGAAACACCATATATTTT. Protein product: CASSLRVGSGSPGNTIYF.

The chain joins TRBV25-1 to TRBJ1-2; the match to TRBD1 covers 10 bases. Trimming removed 3 bases from V and 8 bases from J; junction bases left unmatched: 3. CDR1 is MGHDK and CDR2 is SYGVNS in the germline V gene. This CDR3 comprises 13 residues. CDR3 bases: TGTGCCAGCAGTGAGAGGACAGGGGGGGGCTACACCTTC. Translation gives CASSERTGGGYTF.

The genes are TRBV2 and TRBJ1-5, with D perhaps TRBD1 (5 bases). From germline, CDR1 is SNHLY and CDR2 FYNNEI. The CDR3 covers 13 residues. V lost 11 bases to trimming and J lost 0 bases, with 11 bases between them. CDR3 bases: TGTGCCGCGGGACGATCTAGCAATCAGCCCCAGCATTTT. Residues: CAAGRSSNQPQHF. The variable domain in full, with the rest retrieved from reference TRBV2 and TRBJ1-5, is EPEVTQTPSHQVTQMGQEVILRCVPISNHLYFYWYRQILGQKVEFLVSFYNNEISEKSEIFDDQFSVERPDGSNFTLKIRSTKLEDSAMYFCAAGRSSNQPQHFGDGTRLSIL.

The gene calls are TRBV19 and TRBJ1-5, with TRBD1 matching over 8 bases. V shed 4 bases, J shed 4 bases, and the junction held 12 bases outside the gene matches. This CDR3 is 17 amino acids long. Germline CDR1 is LNHDA and CDR2 is SQIVND (reference sequence). The CDR3 DNA follows: TGTGCCAGTAGTAACCCCAGGGGGCAGGCCGTTAATCAGCCCCAGCATTTT. Its protein is CASSNPRGQAVNQPQHF.

V usage is TRBV7-9 and J usage is TRBJ2-1, with 9 bases lining up with TRBD2. Germline trimming cut 2 bases from V and 9 bases from J; bases unmatched to any gene: 2. CDR3 size: 13 residues. Germline lookup yields CDR1 SEHNR and CDR2 FQNEAQ (reference sequence). The CDR3: CASSLRLAAEQFF. The CDR3 DNA follows: TGTGCCAGCAGCTTAAGACTAGCGGCTGAGCAGTTCTTC.

This clone was detected only a few times. J is TRBJ1-1 and V is TRBV5-1, with D maybe TRBD1 (5 bases). CDR1 is SGHRS, CDR2 YFSETQ, per germline. Trimming left V 1 base short and J 3 bases short, with 7 bases between. The CDR3 covers 13 residues. CDR3 sequence reads: CASSLWGDTEAFF. The CDR3 region has the DNA TGCGCCAGCAGCTTGTGGGGCGACACTGAAGCTTTCTTT.

This clone was seen a single time. This chain uses TRBV2 with TRBJ2-2, with 9 nucleotides matching TRBD1. V lost 3 bases and J lost 5; bases outside the gene matches: 7. Germline V lookup: CDR1 SNHLY, CDR2 FYNNEI. This CDR3 is built from 16 residues. The CDR3 loop is CASSDQDRGLTGELFF. Written as DNA, the CDR3 is TGTGCCAGCAGTGATCAGGACAGGGGCCTTACCGGGGAGCTGTTTTTT.

This sequence joins TRBV4-1 and TRBJ2-7; 8 bases map to TRBD2. In germline, CDR1 is MGHRA, CDR2 YSYEKL. V shed 4 bases and J 4 bases; nucleotides not matched to a gene: 18. CDR3 length: 18 residues. As DNA, the CDR3 is TGCGCCAGCAGCCTTACTGAGGCCACGGGAGGGATCCGATACGAGCAGTACTTC. Amino acids: CASSLTEATGGIRYEQYF.

The V and J genes are TRBV9 and TRBJ1-1, with D possibly TRBD1 on 5 matching bases. Per the germline V gene, CDR1 is SGDLS and CDR2 is YYNGEE. This CDR3 contains 14 residues. Trimming shortened V by 0 bases and J by 6 bases, and 12 bases separated the two germline ends. The chain's CDR3 is CASSVDVQGAEAFF. The CDR3 DNA reads as TGTGCCAGCAGCGTAGACGTCCAGGGCGCTGAAGCTTTCTTT.

The chain uses TRBV6-1 and TRBJ2-3; TRBD1 agrees at 8 bases. Unmatched junction bases numbered 4, after V lost 2 bases and J lost 0 bases. Germline assignment: CDR1 MNHNS and CDR2 SASEGT. The CDR3 has 16 residues. Here the CDR3 reads CASSERTGLSTDTQYF. The CDR3 region has the DNA TGTGCCAGCAGTGAACGGACAGGGCTTAGCACAGATACGCAGTATTTT.

V usage is TRBV9 and J usage is TRBJ2-2; D not certain. The germline V gene has CDR1 SGDLS and CDR2 YYNGEE. The CDR3 contains 13 residues. V dropped 2 bases and J dropped 8 bases, with 10 bases sitting between them. The CDR3 bases are TGTGCCAGCAGCGTTCGGTGGTCGGGGGAGCTGTTTTTT. This translates into CASSVRWSGELFF. The full variable domain, in which reference TRBV9 and TRBJ2-2 provide the parts outside the CDR3, is DSGVTQTPKHLITATGQRVTLRCSPRSGDLSVYWYQQSLDQGLQFLIQYYNGEERAKGNILERFSAQQFPDLHSELNLSSLELGDSALYFCASSVRWSGELFFGEGSRLTVL.

The CDR3 DNA reads TGTGCCAGCAGCGTAGCAGCCGGGGAGCTGTTTTTT. It yields the protein CASSVAAGELFF. The chain joins TRBV9 to TRBJ2-2; D is unresolved. Germline CDR1 and CDR2: SGDLS and YYNGEE. CDR3 length: 12 amino acids. V dropped 0 bases and J dropped 6 bases, with 3 bases sitting between them.

The genes are TRBV30 and TRBJ1-3, with D uncertain. Germline V lookup: CDR1 GTSNPN, CDR2 SVGIG (reference sequence). Trimming stripped 7 bases from V and 0 bases from J, with 10 bases between. The CDR3 loop spans 13 amino acids. CDR3: CASLGRSGNTIYF. The CDR3 nucleotides read TGTGCCTCGTTGGGCCGCTCTGGAAACACCATATATTTT.

The rearrangement links TRBV19 to TRBJ2-6; D ambiguous. V gave up 5 bases and J gave up 0 bases, with 5 bases separating them. CDR3 size: 14 residues. The germline V gene has CDR1 LNHDA and CDR2 SQIVND (reference sequence). CDR3 nucleotide sequence: TGTGCCAGTAGTGTATCCTCTGGGGCCAACGTCCTGACTTTC. Translating it yields CASSVSSGANVLTF.

This clone occurred a few times. This chain links TRBV6-1 with TRBJ1-5, with a weak D call TRBD1 (5 bases). Germline CDR1 MNHNS, CDR2 SASEGT. The CDR3 has 15 amino acids. The V end was cut by 6 bases, the J end by 2 bases, with 14 bases between. The CDR3 reads CASSRQSVRNQPQHF. The CDR3 nucleotides read TGTGCCAGCAGCAGACAGTCAGTACGCAATCAGCCCCAGCATTTT.

The CDR3 DNA follows: TGTGCCAGCAGCTTGACCAGGGGCCCCACAGATACGCAGTATTTT. Its protein product is CASSLTRGPTDTQYF. The chain recombines TRBV6-5 with TRBJ2-3, with D tentatively TRBD1 (6 bases). Trimming removed 6 bases from V and 2 bases from J, with 15 bases in between. The CDR3 is 15 amino acids. Germline V gives CDR1 MNHEY, CDR2 SVGAGI.

The V call is TRBV30, the J call TRBJ1-4; the D is unclear. This CDR3 spans 14 amino acids. Trimming shortened V by 4 bases and J by 3 bases, and 12 bases separated the two germline ends. Per germline, CDR1 GTSNPN and CDR2 SVGIG (reference sequence). CDR3 sequence (DNA): TGTGCCTGGAACGTCGGAGGAGCTAATGAAAAACTGTTTTTT. Protein: CAWNVGGANEKLFF. The full variable domain, in which reference TRBV30 and TRBJ1-4 provide the parts outside the CDR3, is SQTIHQWPATLVQPVGSPLSLECTVEGTSNPNLYWYRQAAGRGLQLLFYSVGIGQISSEVPQNLSASRPQDRQFILSSKKLLLSDSGFYLCAWNVGGANEKLFFGSGTQLSVL.

The gene calls are TRBV7-6 and TRBJ2-3; 7 positions match TRBD2. The trim removed 5 bases at V and 3 bases at J, leaving 8 bases unmatched. This CDR3 is built from 15 residues. Germline CDR1 SGHVS, CDR2 FNYEAQ. In DNA form, the CDR3 reads TGTGCCAGCAGCCCCTACGGGGAGGGGACAGATACGCAGTATTTT. As protein: CASSPYGEGTDTQYF. Full variable domain (remainder filled in from reference TRBV7-6 and TRBJ2-3): GAGVSQSPRYKVTKRGQDVALRCDPISGHVSLYWYRQALGQGPEFLTYFNYEAQQDKSGLPNDRFSAERPEGSISTLTIQRTEQRDSAMYRCASSPYGEGTDTQYFGPGTRLTVL.

This clone is medium-sized. The rearrangement joins TRBV6-5 to TRBJ1-1, with TRBD1 identical over 9 bases. J gave up 4 bases and V 8 bases, and 5 bases lay outside the gene matches. The CDR3 loop spans 13 amino acids. The V gene's germline CDR1 is MNHEY and CDR2 SVGAGI. As DNA, the CDR3 is TGTGCCAGCCGATTGGGACAGGGCACTGAAGCTTTCTTT. Its translation is CASRLGQGTEAFF.